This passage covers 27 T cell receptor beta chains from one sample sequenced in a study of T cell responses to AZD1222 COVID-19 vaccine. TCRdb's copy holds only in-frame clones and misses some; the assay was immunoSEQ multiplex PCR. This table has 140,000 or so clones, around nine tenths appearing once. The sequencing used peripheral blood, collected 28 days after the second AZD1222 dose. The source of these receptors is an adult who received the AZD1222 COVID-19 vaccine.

The CDR3 sequence is CASSFGQLANYGYTF. CDR3 sequence (DNA): TGTGCCAGTAGTTTCGGACAGCTCGCTAACTATGGCTACACCTTC. V usage is TRBV19 and J usage is TRBJ1-2; a possible D gene is TRBD1 (6 bases). The CDR3 covers 15 residues. Germline CDR1 LNHDA, CDR2 SQIVND (reference sequence). With 5 bases removed from V and 0 bases from J, the gap between germline ends came to 13 bases.

DNA for the CDR3: TGTGCCAGCAGCTTGGCCCGGCTTCTAGCCAAAAACATTCAGTACTTC. The encoded protein is CASSLARLLAKNIQYF. The chain couples TRBV5-6 to TRBJ2-4, with unresolved D. CDR3 length: 16 amino acids. CDR1 is SGHDT and CDR2 is YYEEEE in the germline V gene. The ends were cut back, 0 bases at V and 0 bases at J, with 10 bases in the middle. The entire variable domain, with the rest obtained from reference TRBV5-6 and TRBJ2-4, is as follows: DAGVTQSPTHLIKTRGQQVTLRCSPKSGHDTVSWYQQALGQGPQFIFQYYEEEERQRGNFPDRFSGHQFPNYSSELNVNALLLGDSALYLCASSLARLLAKNIQYFGAGTRLSVL.

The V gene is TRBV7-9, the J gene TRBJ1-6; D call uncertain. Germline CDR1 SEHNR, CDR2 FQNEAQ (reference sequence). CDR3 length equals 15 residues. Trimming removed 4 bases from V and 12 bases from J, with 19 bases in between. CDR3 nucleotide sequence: TGTGCCAGCAGCTCCGGAGAAGGAGGAGCCTTACCCCTCCACTTT. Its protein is CASSSGEGGALPLHF.

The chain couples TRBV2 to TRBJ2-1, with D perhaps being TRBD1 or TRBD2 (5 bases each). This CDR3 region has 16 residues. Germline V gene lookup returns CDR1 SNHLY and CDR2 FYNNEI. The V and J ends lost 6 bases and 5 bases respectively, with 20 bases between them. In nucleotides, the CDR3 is TGTGCCAGCAGGGATGAGGGGATCTTCATAAACAATGAGCAGTTCTTC. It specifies CASRDEGIFINNEQFF.

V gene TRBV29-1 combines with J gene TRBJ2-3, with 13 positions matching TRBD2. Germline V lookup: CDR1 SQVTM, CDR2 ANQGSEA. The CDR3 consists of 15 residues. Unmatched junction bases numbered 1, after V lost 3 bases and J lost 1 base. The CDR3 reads CSVDGLAGGTDTQYF. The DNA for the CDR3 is TGCAGCGTTGATGGACTAGCGGGGGGCACAGATACGCAGTATTTT.

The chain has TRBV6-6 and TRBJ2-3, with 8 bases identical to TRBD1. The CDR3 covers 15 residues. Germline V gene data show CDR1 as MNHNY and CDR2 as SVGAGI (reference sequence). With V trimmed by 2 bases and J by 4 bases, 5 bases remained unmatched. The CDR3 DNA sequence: TGTGCCAGCAGTTACCCTGGACAGGGTGCAGATACGCAGTATTTT. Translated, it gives CASSYPGQGADTQYF.

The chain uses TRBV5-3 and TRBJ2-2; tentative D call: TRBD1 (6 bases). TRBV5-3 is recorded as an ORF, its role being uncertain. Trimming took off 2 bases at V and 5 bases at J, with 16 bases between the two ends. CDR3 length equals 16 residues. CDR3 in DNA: TGTGCCAGAAGCTTAACGAGACAGGTGCTGACCGGGGAGCTGTTTTTT. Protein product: CARSLTRQVLTGELFF.

CDR3 nucleotides: TGTGCCAGCGAGATAAGTAGTTTTTCCGGGGCCTACACGAACTATGGCTACACCTTC. It codes for CASEISSFSGAYTNYGYTF. This chain links TRBV28 with TRBJ1-2, with a tentative D call TRBD1 (5 bases). V lost 8 bases to trimming and J lost 2 bases, with 30 bases between them. Germline V gene sequence: CDR1 MDHEN, CDR2 SYDVKM. The CDR3 length is 19 residues.

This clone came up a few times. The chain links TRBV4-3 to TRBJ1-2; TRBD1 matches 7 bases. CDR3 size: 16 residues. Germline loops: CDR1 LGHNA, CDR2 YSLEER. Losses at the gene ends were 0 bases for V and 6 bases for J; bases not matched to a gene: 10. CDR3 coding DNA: TGCGCCAGCAGCCAAGATAGGGGACAGAGGCAGAATGGCTACACCTTC. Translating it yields CASSQDRGQRQNGYTF.

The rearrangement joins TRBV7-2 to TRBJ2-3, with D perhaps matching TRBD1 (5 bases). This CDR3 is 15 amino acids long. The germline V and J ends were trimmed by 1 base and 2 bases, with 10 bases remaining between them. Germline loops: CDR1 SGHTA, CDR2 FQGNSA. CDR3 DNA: TGTGCCAGCAGCTTAGAGGGGCGGTACACAGATACGCAGTATTTT. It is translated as CASSLEGRYTDTQYF.

CDR3 region: CALGEKNTGELFF. In DNA, the CDR3 is TGTGCCCTCGGCGAAAAGAACACCGGGGAGCTGTTTTTT. J is TRBJ2-2 and V is TRBV10-3; D not certain. The CDR3 length is 13 residues. The germline V and J ends were trimmed by 11 bases and 1 base, with 11 bases remaining between them. Germline CDR1 reads ENHRY; CDR2 reads SYGVKD.

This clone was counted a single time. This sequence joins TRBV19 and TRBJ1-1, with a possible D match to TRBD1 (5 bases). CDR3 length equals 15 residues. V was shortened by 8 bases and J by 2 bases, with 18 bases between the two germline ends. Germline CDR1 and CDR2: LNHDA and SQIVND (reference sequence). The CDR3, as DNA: TGTGCCAGTCGACTCCGGGGGGTCCCAAACACTGAAGCTTTCTTT. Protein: CASRLRGVPNTEAFF.

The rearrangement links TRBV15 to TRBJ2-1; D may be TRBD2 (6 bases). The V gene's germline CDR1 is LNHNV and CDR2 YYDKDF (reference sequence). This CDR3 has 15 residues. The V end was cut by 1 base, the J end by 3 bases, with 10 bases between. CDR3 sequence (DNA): TGTGCCACCAGCAGAGCGGCGACTAGCTACAATGAGCAGTTCTTC. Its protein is CATSRAATSYNEQFF.

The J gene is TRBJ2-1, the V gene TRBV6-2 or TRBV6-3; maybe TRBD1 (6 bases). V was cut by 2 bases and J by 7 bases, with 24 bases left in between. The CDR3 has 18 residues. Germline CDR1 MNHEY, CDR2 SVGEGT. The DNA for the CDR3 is TGTGCCAGCAGTTACGGCCTACGAACGCTTACTCAGGGGAATGAGCAGTTCTTC. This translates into CASSYGLRTLTQGNEQFF.

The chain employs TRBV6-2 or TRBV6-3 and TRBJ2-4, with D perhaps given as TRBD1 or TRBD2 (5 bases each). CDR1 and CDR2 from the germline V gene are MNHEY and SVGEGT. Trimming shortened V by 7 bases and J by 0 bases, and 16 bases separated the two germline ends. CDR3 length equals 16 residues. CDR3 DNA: TGTGCCAGCAACCCCATGGGGGTCCTAGCCAAAAACATTCAGTACTTC. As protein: CASNPMGVLAKNIQYF.

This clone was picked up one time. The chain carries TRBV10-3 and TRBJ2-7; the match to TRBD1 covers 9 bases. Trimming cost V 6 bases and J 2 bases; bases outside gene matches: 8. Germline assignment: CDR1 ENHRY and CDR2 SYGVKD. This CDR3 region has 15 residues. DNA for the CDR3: TGTGCCATCAGGGGTCAACAGGGGGCGGCCTACGAGCAGTACTTC. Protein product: CAIRGQQGAAYEQYF.

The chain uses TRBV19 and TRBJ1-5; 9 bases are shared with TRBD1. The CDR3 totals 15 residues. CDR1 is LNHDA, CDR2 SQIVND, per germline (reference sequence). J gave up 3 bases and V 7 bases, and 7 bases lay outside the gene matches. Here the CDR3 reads CASITGQGLNQPQHF. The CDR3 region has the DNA TGTGCCAGTATTACGGGACAGGGTCTCAATCAGCCCCAGCATTTT.

The chain's CDR3 is CASNLGNWGTSTDTQYF. The CDR3 DNA follows: TGTGCCAGCAATCTTGGGAATTGGGGGACAAGCACAGATACGCAGTATTTT. V is TRBV2 and J is TRBJ2-3; tentatively, D is TRBD1 (6 bases). The CDR3 is 17 amino acids. Germline V gives CDR1 SNHLY, CDR2 FYNNEI. Trimming stripped 7 bases from V and 0 bases from J, with 20 bases between. Filled out from reference TRBV2 and TRBJ2-3, the complete variable domain reads EPEVTQTPSHQVTQMGQEVILRCVPISNHLYFYWYRQILGQKVEFLVSFYNNEISEKSEIFDDQFSVERPDGSNFTLKIRSTKLEDSAMYFCASNLGNWGTSTDTQYFGPGTRLTVL.

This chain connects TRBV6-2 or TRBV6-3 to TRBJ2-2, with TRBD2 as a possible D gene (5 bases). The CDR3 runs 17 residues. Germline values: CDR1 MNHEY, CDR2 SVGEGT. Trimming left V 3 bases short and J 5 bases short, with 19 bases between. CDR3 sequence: CASSYEDGGKRTGELFF. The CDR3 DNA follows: TGTGCCAGCAGTTATGAGGACGGAGGAAAAAGGACCGGGGAGCTGTTTTTT.

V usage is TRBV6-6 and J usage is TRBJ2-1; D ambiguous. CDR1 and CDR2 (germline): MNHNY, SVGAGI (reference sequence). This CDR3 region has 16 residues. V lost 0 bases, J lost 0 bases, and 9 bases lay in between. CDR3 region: CASSYSQESSYNEQFF. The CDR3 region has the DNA TGTGCCAGCAGTTACTCGCAGGAAAGCTCCTACAATGAGCAGTTCTTC.

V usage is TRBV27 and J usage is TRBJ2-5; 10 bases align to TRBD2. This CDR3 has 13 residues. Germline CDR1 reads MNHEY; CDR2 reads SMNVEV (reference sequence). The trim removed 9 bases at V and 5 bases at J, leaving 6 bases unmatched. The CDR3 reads CASKAGGRETQYF. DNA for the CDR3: TGTGCCAGTAAAGCGGGGGGGCGGGAGACCCAGTACTTC.

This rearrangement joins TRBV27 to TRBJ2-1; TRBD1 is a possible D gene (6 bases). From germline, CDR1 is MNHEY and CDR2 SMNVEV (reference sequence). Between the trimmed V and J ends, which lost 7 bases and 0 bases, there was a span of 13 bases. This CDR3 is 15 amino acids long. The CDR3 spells CASTWTGHSYNEQFF. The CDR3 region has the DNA TGTGCCAGCACTTGGACGGGACACTCCTACAATGAGCAGTTCTTC.

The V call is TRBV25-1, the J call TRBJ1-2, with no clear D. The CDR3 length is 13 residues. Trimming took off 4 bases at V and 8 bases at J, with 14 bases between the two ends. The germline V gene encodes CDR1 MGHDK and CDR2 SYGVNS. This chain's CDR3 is CASSARDLEGYTF. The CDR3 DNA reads TGTGCCAGCAGTGCCCGAGATCTGGAGGGCTACACCTTC.

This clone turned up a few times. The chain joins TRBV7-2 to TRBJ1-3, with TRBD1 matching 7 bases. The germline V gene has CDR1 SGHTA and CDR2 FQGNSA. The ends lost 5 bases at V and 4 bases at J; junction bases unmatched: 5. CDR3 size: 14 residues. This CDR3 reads CASSTPGQGNTIYF. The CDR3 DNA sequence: TGTGCCAGCAGCACACCGGGACAGGGAAACACCATATATTTT.

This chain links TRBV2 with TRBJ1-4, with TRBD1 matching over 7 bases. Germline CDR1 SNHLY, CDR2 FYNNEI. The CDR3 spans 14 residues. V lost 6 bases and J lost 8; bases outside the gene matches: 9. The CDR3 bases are TGTGCCAGCAGAAAAGACAGGGTGGAAGAAAAACTGTTTTTT. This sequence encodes CASRKDRVEEKLFF.

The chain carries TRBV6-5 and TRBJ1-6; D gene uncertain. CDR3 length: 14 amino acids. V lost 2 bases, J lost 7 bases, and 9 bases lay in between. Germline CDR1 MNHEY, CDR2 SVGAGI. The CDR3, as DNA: TGTGCCAGCAGTTACCACGTTAGGAATTCACCCCTCCACTTT. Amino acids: CASSYHVRNSPLHF.

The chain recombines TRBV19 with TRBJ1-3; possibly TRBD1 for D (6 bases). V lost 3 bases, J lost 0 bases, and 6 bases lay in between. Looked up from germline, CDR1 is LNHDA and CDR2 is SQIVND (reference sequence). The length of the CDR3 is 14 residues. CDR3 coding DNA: TGTGCCAGTAGTATCAGGGGCTCTGGAAACACCATATATTTT. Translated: CASSIRGSGNTIYF.